Each of the 7 T cell receptor beta chains below was sequenced from the same sample in a study of OX40 agonist ivuxolimab in advanced cancers. Produced via immunoSEQ multiplex PCR; TCRdb's table is partial and in-frame only. In the table there are under 45,000 clones, 80% of which are singletons. Source: CD4+ or CD8+ T cells sorted from blood, taken in a trial of the OX40 agonist ivuxolimab. The receptor source for this set is an adult with an advanced solid tumor such as melanoma, head and neck, liver or kidney cancer.

This clone was recorded only once. This sequence joins TRBV5-1 and TRBJ2-2; D gene uncertain. CDR1 SGHRS and CDR2 YFSETQ come from the germline V gene. Between the trimmed V and J ends, which lost 0 bases and 0 bases, there was a span of 6 bases. The CDR3 has 15 amino acids. The CDR3 nucleotides are TGCGCCAGCAGCTTGGGGCAGACGAACACCGGGGAGCTGTTTTTT. Translating it yields CASSLGQTNTGELFF.

The chain has TRBV27 and TRBJ1-1; no firm D call. The CDR3 consists of 13 residues. Germline CDR1 reads MNHEY; CDR2 reads SMNVEV (reference sequence). Trimming removed 3 bases from V and 1 base from J, with 6 bases in between. The CDR3 DNA is TGTGCCAGCAGTTTGTACAGGAACACTGAAGCTTTCTTT. Translating gives CASSLYRNTEAFF.

This clone showed up just once. The sample has other DNA sequences that encode this CDR3 too. V usage is TRBV6-6 and J usage is TRBJ2-7; maybe TRBD1 (6 bases). The CDR3 sequence is 13 residues long. Germline lookup yields CDR1 MNHNY and CDR2 SVGAGI (reference sequence). V was clipped by 2 bases and J by 3 bases, with 8 bases between them. The CDR3, as DNA: TGTGCCAGCAGTTACAGCAGGGGCTACGAGCAGTACTTC. It codes for CASSYSRGYEQYF.

This clone appeared a single time. The chain recombines TRBV7-8 with TRBJ2-1, with 9 positions matching TRBD1. Germline-derived CDR1 and CDR2 are SGHVS and FQNEAQ. The CDR3 spans 13 residues. V lost 5 bases to trimming and J lost 10 bases; unmatched junction nucleotides: 6. The CDR3 spells CASSLGQGGEQFF. DNA of the CDR3: TGTGCCAGCAGCCTGGGACAGGGAGGAGAGCAGTTCTTC.

The J gene is TRBJ1-1, the V gene TRBV19; no reliable D call. Deletions cut 3 bases from V and 7 bases from J, with 9 bases between. The CDR3 sequence is 12 residues long. CDR1 is LNHDA and CDR2 is SQIVND in the germline V gene (reference sequence). The DNA for the CDR3 is TGTGCCAGTAGTATGATCGTGGGTGAAGCTTTCTTT. Amino acids: CASSMIVGEAFF.

V and J are TRBV28 and TRBJ1-4; 7 bases are a match to TRBD1. Trimming removed 4 bases from V and 10 bases from J; junction bases left unmatched: 9. The V gene's germline CDR1 is MDHEN and CDR2 SYDVKM. The CDR3 totals 14 residues. The CDR3 nucleotides read TGTGCCAGCAGTTCCCCGCAGGGGGTGGGAAAACTGTTTTTT. This gives the protein CASSSPQGVGKLFF.

The count of this clone is one. V is TRBV27 and J is TRBJ2-3; a possible D gene is TRBD1 (5 bases). V lost 6 bases and J 8 bases, leaving 18 bases between the germline ends. CDR1 and CDR2 from the germline V gene are MNHEY and SMNVEV (reference sequence). The CDR3 has 14 residues. CDR3 coding DNA: TGTGCCAGCAGGAAAAACACGGCTGGGGCTACGCAGTATTTT. Translated, it gives CASRKNTAGATQYF.